This T cell receptor (beta chain) derives from a study of prognosis after radiotherapy for stage I lung cancer. Notes on this clonotype: Its antigen is currently unknown. A far bigger clonotype differs at one base, so this is likely a read error.

Multiplex PCR in two rounds served to amplify TCR beta CDR3 from genomic DNA. With primers specific to each TRBV and TRBJ gene, the first-round PCR was performed. Using its own MiXCR run on the multiplex PCR reads, TCRdb lists one record per CDR3 protein. This table holds 15,000 or so distinct CDR3 sequences, approximately 40% found once. Germline-derived CDR1 and CDR2 are MNHGY and SVAAGI. The CDR3 is made up of 14 amino acids. Investigators drew approximately 5.8 milliliters of peripheral blood at each of two time points. Overall study findings and caveats: Clone counts measured for unique TCRs fell after stereotactic body radiation therapy, median roughly 9,900 versus 7,200. Lower Shannon entropy values were found after stereotactic body radiation therapy in patients who developed distant metastases.

The specimen comprised PBMCs, sampled before or after stereotactic body radiation therapy (not recorded which). The sequence derives from a donor aged 50 or older with non-small cell lung cancer. The chain couples TRBV6-9 to TRBJ1-1, with D tentatively TRBD1 (6 bases). This CDR3 is CAISSGGVTGEAFF. The CDR3 DNA reads TGTGCCATCAGTTCGGGTGGGGTTACAGGGGAAGCTTTCTTT.